These 27 T cell receptor beta chains share one sample of origin, sequenced in a study of tumor-infiltrating lymphocytes in oesophageal squamous cell carcinoma. TCRdb recomputed calls from the PCR reads with MiXCR, one row per CDR3 protein. This table has approximately 18,000 distinct CDR3 sequences, roughly 40% appearing once. The sequenced material came from normal esophageal tissue next to the tumor. Receptor source: a female donor with esophageal squamous cell carcinoma.

The genes are TRBV29-1 and TRBJ1-1; D is unresolved. The germline V and J ends were trimmed by 2 bases and 1 base, with 2 bases remaining between them. From germline, CDR1 is SQVTM and CDR2 ANQGSEA. The CDR3 extends over 11 amino acids. DNA for the CDR3: TGCAGCGTTGAACGGAACACTGAAGCTTTCTTT. It encodes CSVERNTEAFF.

This chain joins TRBV28 and TRBJ2-5; D is ambiguous. Germline V gives CDR1 MDHEN, CDR2 SYDVKM. The V gene lost 5 bases and the J gene lost 5 bases, with 18 bases spanning the gap. CDR3 size: 15 residues. The CDR3 DNA sequence: TGTGCCAGCAGTCCCCTAATTGAGGTCTACGAGACCCAGTACTTC. Protein product: CASSPLIEVYETQYF.

This clonotype has just a few counts. This chain connects TRBV6-1 to TRBJ2-3; perhaps TRBD1 as D (5 bases). The last part of the DNA fits TRBJ2-1 better; the J call may be wrong. CDR3 length: 14 residues. Germline loops: CDR1 MNHNS, CDR2 SASEGT. The CDR3 spells CASSITYGADTQFF. The CDR3, as DNA: TGTGCCAGCAGTATTACATATGGGGCAGATACGCAGTTCTTC.

The rearrangement joins TRBV4-2 to TRBJ2-2; 14 bases map to TRBD2. The CDR3 is 17 amino acids. V was pared by 4 bases and J by 3 bases, with 4 bases of the junction left unmatched. Germline V gene data show CDR1 as LGHNA and CDR2 as YNFKEQ. In DNA, the CDR3 is TGTGCCAGCAGCCCGGGACTAGCGGGGGTTGACACCGGGGAGCTGTTTTTT. Amino acids: CASSPGLAGVDTGELFF.

This clonotype was detected ten times or more. The V and J genes are TRBV6-2 or TRBV6-3 and TRBJ2-7, with 14 bases identical to TRBD2. The V and J ends lost 2 bases and 4 bases, in that order; junction bases with no gene match: 4. This CDR3 has 16 residues. The germline gives CDR1 MNHEY, CDR2 SVGEGT. CDR3: CASSYTGTSGSYEQYF. The DNA of the CDR3 is TGTGCCAGCAGTTACACTGGGACTAGCGGGAGTTACGAGCAGTACTTC.

This clonotype occurred many times. V usage is TRBV5-1 and J usage is TRBJ2-5; the match to TRBD1 covers 9 bases. This CDR3 has 17 residues. CDR1 is SGHRS, CDR2 YFSETQ, per germline. V lost 3 bases to trimming and J lost 1 base; unmatched junction nucleotides: 10. CDR3 sequence: CASSSGRGTGPQETQYF. CDR3 coding DNA: TGCGCCAGCAGCTCAGGCCGGGGGACAGGGCCCCAAGAGACCCAGTACTTC.

The chain links TRBV11-2 to TRBJ2-4; 10 nucleotides line up with TRBD2. The CDR3 length is 17 residues. Germline CDR1 SGHAT, CDR2 FQNNGV. V was clipped by 5 bases and J by 0 bases; unmatched bases: 7. CDR3 protein: CASSGDTSGIAKNIQYF. The CDR3 nucleotides are TGTGCCAGCAGCGGGGACACTAGCGGGATAGCCAAAAACATTCAGTACTTC.

V usage is TRBV10-3 and J usage is TRBJ2-3; TRBD2 might be the D (5 bases). This CDR3 contains 16 residues. Per germline, CDR1 ENHRY and CDR2 SYGVKD. The V gene lost 7 bases and the J gene lost 1 base, with 18 bases spanning the gap. DNA for the CDR3: TGTGCCATCACCGTCGGACTCTCAGGAGGCACAGATACGCAGTATTTT. Amino acids: CAITVGLSGGTDTQYF.

In the case of this clonotype: The CDR3 ends on some other residue instead of the conserved phenylalanine or tryptophan, so this is likely a read error. The DNA is left out, because the CDR3 cannot be placed on it with certainty; the CDR3 is given as TCRdb lists it. The V call is TRBV6-1, the J call TRBJ2-3; the D call TRBD2 from the table was never checked on the DNA. Ends included, the CDR3 has 15 residues. CDR1 MNHNS and CDR2 SASEGT come from the germline V gene. The CDR3 loop reads CASSDSGRETQYFGP.

This clonotype is medium-sized in the sample. This chain links TRBV7-8 with TRBJ2-5; the D is unclear. Germline V gene data show CDR1 as SGHVS and CDR2 as FQNEAQ. The CDR3 spans 13 residues. Trimming took off 0 bases at V and 4 bases at J, with 6 bases between the two ends. CDR3 residues: CASSLANGETQYF. CDR3 in DNA: TGTGCCAGCAGCTTAGCGAATGGAGAGACCCAGTACTTC.

This clonotype showed up just once. The chain combines TRBV7-3 with TRBJ2-6; 13 nucleotides match TRBD2. The tail of the sequence fits TRBJ2-5 better, so the J call may be wrong. Germline V lookup: CDR1 SGHTA, CDR2 FQGTGA. The CDR3 is made up of 15 amino acids. CDR3 sequence reads: CASSLGLAGKETQYF. CDR3 sequence (DNA): TGTGCCAGCAGCCTGGGACTAGCGGGGAAAGAGACCCAGTACTTC.

The rearrangement uses TRBV7-3 and TRBJ2-7; D is possibly TRBD1 (6 bases). The CDR3 runs to 13 residues. The germline V and J ends were trimmed by 2 bases and 3 bases, with 8 bases remaining between them. Germline V lookup: CDR1 SGHTA, CDR2 FQGTGA. CDR3 DNA sequence: TGTGCCAGCAGCTTAGGACAGATCTACGAGCAGTACTTC. Protein: CASSLGQIYEQYF.

V usage is TRBV24-1 and J usage is TRBJ1-1; D unresolved. The CDR3 loop spans 15 amino acids. The V end was cut by 4 bases, the J end by 0 bases, with 11 bases between. Germline V CDR1 and CDR2: KGHDR, SFDVKD. As DNA, the CDR3 is TGTGCCACCAGTGAATCTTTAGAAATGAACACTGAAGCTTTCTTT. This gives the protein CATSESLEMNTEAFF.

This clonotype was seen repeatedly, ten times or more. This chain joins TRBV19 and TRBJ1-1, with 11 bases identical to TRBD1. Germline-derived CDR1 and CDR2 are LNHDA and SQIVND (reference sequence). V dropped 3 bases and J dropped 0; count of bases not matched to a gene: 6. The CDR3 is 17 residues long. CDR3 region: CASSMGQGVGVNTEAFF. CDR3 DNA sequence: TGTGCCAGTAGTATGGGACAGGGGGTTGGCGTGAACACTGAAGCTTTCTTT.

V usage is TRBV12-3 or TRBV12-4 and J usage is TRBJ2-3, with D unresolved. The J call may be wrong; the DNA end is better matched by TRBJ2-5. The CDR3 loop spans 15 amino acids. CDR3 coding DNA: TGTGCCAGCAGTTTGGGCCAGGTTGATTTAGAGACCCAGTACTTC. Its translation is CASSLGQVDLETQYF.

On this clonotype itself: The conserved closing phenylalanine or tryptophan is absent in this CDR3, likely reflecting a read error. It is unclear where the CDR3 begins or ends on the DNA, so no DNA is shown, and the CDR3 is as TCRdb lists it. This chain links TRBV7-4 with TRBJ2-3; the table calls TRBD1, which could not be checked here. Germline assignment: CDR1 SGHVT and CDR2 SQSDAQ. The CDR3 contains 18 residues when both ends are counted. The CDR3 reads CASSLTGAAPTMSSSSVR.

By share, this clonotype ranks as medium-sized. The chain uses TRBV28 and TRBJ1-3; a weak D match, TRBD1 (5 bases). The germline CDR1 and CDR2 sequences are MDHEN and SYDVKM. Trimming took off 11 bases at V and 0 bases at J, with 11 bases between the two ends. The CDR3 covers 13 residues. The CDR3 region is CAGQGASGNTIYF. The CDR3 DNA is TGTGCCGGGCAGGGTGCCTCTGGAAACACCATATATTTT.

The chain combines TRBV19 with TRBJ1-5; 10 bases fit TRBD1. Germline loops: CDR1 LNHDA, CDR2 SQIVND (reference sequence). V gave up 2 bases and J gave up 6 bases; unmatched junction bases: 13. CDR3 length: 18 amino acids. This CDR3 is CASSILPGQGYVGQPQHF. In DNA form, the CDR3 reads TGTGCCAGTAGTATACTCCCGGGACAGGGGTATGTAGGTCAGCCCCAGCATTTT.

By sample share, this clonotype is medium-sized (0.01 to 0.1%). The rearrangement uses TRBV11-2 and TRBJ2-1; a weak D match, TRBD2 (5 bases). Trimming stripped 1 base from V and 1 base from J, with 5 bases between. CDR3 length: 14 residues. Per germline, CDR1 SGHAT and CDR2 FQNNGV. DNA of the CDR3: TGTGCCAGCAGCTTAGCGGGATCCTACAATGAGCAGTTCTTC. It specifies CASSLAGSYNEQFF.

The table lists this clonotype with many counts. This chain uses TRBV18 with TRBJ2-7; 10 bases are a match to TRBD2. Per germline, CDR1 KGHSH and CDR2 LQKENI. The CDR3 is 15 amino acids. V shed 3 bases and J 2 bases; nucleotides not matched to a gene: 4. The CDR3, as DNA: TGTGCCAGCTCACCCGGGACTAGCGACACCTACGAGCAGTACTTC. This codes for CASSPGTSDTYEQYF.

J is TRBJ2-5 and V is TRBV10-1, with 7 bases aligning to TRBD1. The DNA end is a closer match to TRBJ2-7, so the J assignment may be wrong. CDR3 length: 17 residues. CDR1 and CDR2 from the germline V gene are WNHNN and SYGVQD (reference sequence). The chain's CDR3 is CASSDRDREQGTYEQYF. The DNA for the CDR3 is TGCGCCAGCAGTGACCGGGACAGAGAACAGGGTACCTACGAGCAGTACTTC.

The sample holds many counts of this clonotype. The chain couples TRBV20-1 to TRBJ2-5, with no clear D. The CDR3 extends over 12 amino acids. Germline V gene sequence: CDR1 DFQATT, CDR2 SNEGSKA (reference sequence). V shed 7 bases and J shed 2 bases, with 11 bases lying between them. CDR3 protein: CSEVGLQETQYF. CDR3 nucleotide sequence: TGCAGTGAAGTAGGTTTACAAGAGACCCAGTACTTC.

This chain links TRBV7-2 with TRBJ2-3, with D maybe TRBD1 (6 bases). V dropped 6 bases and J dropped 1 base, with 8 bases sitting between them. CDR1 and CDR2 (germline): SGHTA, FQGNSA. CDR3 length: 13 residues. The CDR3 loop is CASRSGGTDTQYF. The CDR3, as DNA: TGTGCCAGCAGGTCAGGGGGCACAGATACGCAGTATTTT. The full variable domain, its missing parts supplied by reference TRBV7-2 and TRBJ2-3, is GAGVSQSPSNKVTEKGKDVELRCDPISGHTALYWYRQSLGQGLEFLIYFQGNSAPDKSGLPSDRFSAERTGGSVSTLTIQRTQQEDSAVYLCASRSGGTDTQYFGPGTRLTVL.

This clonotype was seen at least ten times. V and J are TRBV28 and TRBJ1-5, with D uncertain. The ends were cut back, 7 bases at V and 2 bases at J, with 6 bases in the middle. The CDR3 has 12 residues. Per germline, CDR1 MDHEN and CDR2 SYDVKM. The CDR3 protein is CASNWGNQPQHF. For the CDR3, the DNA is TGTGCCAGCAATTGGGGCAATCAGCCCCAGCATTTT.

This clonotype was seen at least ten times. This chain links TRBV14 with TRBJ2-1; no firm D call. The germline CDR1 and CDR2 sequences are SGHDN and FVKESK. The ends were cut back, 0 bases at V and 0 bases at J, with 9 bases in the middle. This CDR3 has 16 residues. The CDR3: CASSQDPLSSYNEQFF. CDR3 bases: TGTGCCAGCAGCCAAGATCCCCTTAGCTCCTACAATGAGCAGTTCTTC.

This clonotype is a singleton in its sample. The rearrangement joins TRBV7-1 to TRBJ2-5; 11 nucleotides agree with TRBD2. The assigned J gene may be wrong: the sequence end matches TRBJ2-7 better. TRBV7-1 is flagged as an ORF with uncertain function. This CDR3 comprises 17 residues. CDR3 sequence: CASSPTTSGRGSYEQYF. The CDR3 region has the DNA TGTGCCAGCAGCCCCACAACTAGCGGGAGAGGTAGCTACGAGCAGTACTTC.

The V gene is TRBV7-2, the J gene TRBJ1-2; tentative D call: TRBD1 (5 bases). The germline gives CDR1 SGHTA, CDR2 FQGNSA. V shed 10 bases and J shed 0 bases, with 15 bases lying between them. The CDR3 spans 14 residues. CDR3 sequence reads: CATTLTGANYGYTF. CDR3 nucleotides: TGTGCCACCACTCTTACAGGAGCTAACTATGGCTACACCTTC.